A single sample gave rise to the 11 T cell receptor beta chains below, sequenced in a study of T cell responses to AZD1222 COVID-19 vaccine. Profiling relied on immunoSEQ multiplex PCR, and the TCRdb table lists in-frame clones only, not all of them. The table has 140,000 to 150,000 clones, 80% to 90% seen once. Sequencing used peripheral blood, obtained on day 0 of AZD1222 vaccination. Receptor source: an adult in good health.

The chain recombines TRBV7-9 with TRBJ2-2; D is ambiguous. This CDR3 is built from 14 residues. Between the trimmed V and J ends, which lost 0 bases and 4 bases, there was a span of 6 bases. Germline assignment: CDR1 SEHNR and CDR2 FQNEAQ (reference sequence). The CDR3 here is CASSLATVTGELFF. The CDR3 DNA sequence: TGTGCCAGCAGCTTAGCTACTGTCACCGGGGAGCTGTTTTTT.

V gene TRBV19 combines with J gene TRBJ1-5; TRBD1 is a possible D gene (5 bases). This CDR3 region has 18 residues. CDR1 LNHDA and CDR2 SQIVND come from the germline V gene (reference sequence). V was shortened by 3 bases and J by 0 bases, with 18 bases between the two germline ends. The CDR3 DNA reads TGTGCCAGTAGTATCCGGGACCTCACGCCGGGTAGCAATCAGCCCCAGCATTTT. Translating it yields CASSIRDLTPGSNQPQHF.

Only one count was recorded for this clone. V is TRBV6-6 and J is TRBJ1-1; TRBD1 aligns across 9 bases. Germline CDR1 and CDR2: MNHNY and SVGAGI (reference sequence). Germline trimming cut 8 bases from V and 3 bases from J; bases unmatched to any gene: 7. CDR3 length equals 14 residues. The CDR3: CASVDDRGYTEAFF. CDR3 nucleotide sequence: TGTGCCAGCGTGGACGACAGGGGGTACACTGAAGCTTTCTTT.

This chain uses TRBV6-1 with TRBJ1-2, with D perhaps TRBD1 (6 bases). This CDR3 has 14 residues. The V end lost 1 base, the J end lost 5 bases, and 11 bases lay between the germline ends. CDR1 and CDR2 (germline): MNHNS, SASEGT. The chain's CDR3 is CASSEVDRFYGYTF. The CDR3 DNA reads TGTGCCAGCAGTGAAGTCGACAGGTTTTATGGCTACACCTTC.

This chain links TRBV6-5 with TRBJ1-2; D ambiguous. This CDR3 contains 13 residues. From germline, CDR1 is MNHEY and CDR2 SVGAGI. V gave up 0 bases and J gave up 8 bases, with 10 bases separating them. This CDR3 reads CASSYSGADGYTF. CDR3 nucleotides: TGTGCCAGCAGTTACTCGGGCGCCGACGGCTACACCTTC.

V usage is TRBV27 and J usage is TRBJ1-2; D ambiguous. The CDR3 length is 13 residues. Trimming removed 2 bases from V and 7 bases from J, with 11 bases in between. Germline V gives CDR1 MNHEY, CDR2 SMNVEV (reference sequence). For the CDR3, the DNA is TGTGCCAGCAGTTTAATAAAGGGTTCTGGCTACACCTTC. It yields the protein CASSLIKGSGYTF.

J is TRBJ1-3 and V is TRBV7-6; a weak D match, TRBD1 (5 bases). With 5 bases removed from V and 4 bases from J, the gap between germline ends came to 15 bases. The CDR3 loop spans 15 amino acids. Germline V gives CDR1 SGHVS, CDR2 FNYEAQ. The CDR3 DNA follows: TGTGCCAGCAGCCCTAAATGGGGGTCCGGAAACACCATATATTTT. It codes for CASSPKWGSGNTIYF.

V gene TRBV30 combines with J gene TRBJ1-1; D remains unclear. This CDR3 region has 13 residues. CDR1 is GTSNPN, CDR2 SVGIG, per germline (reference sequence). V dropped 4 bases and J dropped 1 base, with 10 bases sitting between them. CDR3 sequence reads: CAWIYRKNTEAFF. CDR3 coding DNA: TGTGCCTGGATATATAGGAAGAACACTGAAGCTTTCTTT. Together with reference TRBV30 and TRBJ1-1, the CDR3 gives the full variable domain: SQTIHQWPATLVQPVGSPLSLECTVEGTSNPNLYWYRQAAGRGLQLLFYSVGIGQISSEVPQNLSASRPQDRQFILSSKKLLLSDSGFYLCAWIYRKNTEAFFGQGTRLTVV.

The chain links TRBV3-1 (or the pseudogene TRBV3-2) to TRBJ2-7; 9 nucleotides line up with TRBD1. The length of the CDR3 is 15 residues. Trimming at V came to 2 bases and at J to 3 bases, leaving 5 bases not matched to a gene. CDR1 and CDR2 (germline): LGHDT, YNNKEL (reference sequence). The CDR3 protein is CASSQPGQGSYEQYF. The CDR3, as DNA: TGTGCCAGCAGCCAACCGGGACAGGGTAGCTACGAGCAGTACTTC.

The V and J genes are TRBV27 and TRBJ2-4; TRBD1 matches at 7 bases. CDR3 length equals 13 residues. CDR1 and CDR2 (germline): MNHEY, SMNVEV (reference sequence). V was clipped by 6 bases and J by 8 bases; unmatched bases: 7. The CDR3 region has the DNA TGTGCCAGCAGCCAGCTCCAGGGGGACATTCAGTACTTC. Translation gives CASSQLQGDIQYF.

This rearrangement joins TRBV7-9 to TRBJ2-4, with D perhaps TRBD2 (6 bases). Trimming took 3 bases from V and 4 from J, leaving 10 bases between them. The germline CDR1 and CDR2 sequences are SEHNR and FQNEAQ (reference sequence). This CDR3 is 14 amino acids long. CDR3 DNA sequence: TGTGCCAGCAGCTTTATAGCGGTAAAAAACATTCAGTACTTC. Translation gives CASSFIAVKNIQYF.